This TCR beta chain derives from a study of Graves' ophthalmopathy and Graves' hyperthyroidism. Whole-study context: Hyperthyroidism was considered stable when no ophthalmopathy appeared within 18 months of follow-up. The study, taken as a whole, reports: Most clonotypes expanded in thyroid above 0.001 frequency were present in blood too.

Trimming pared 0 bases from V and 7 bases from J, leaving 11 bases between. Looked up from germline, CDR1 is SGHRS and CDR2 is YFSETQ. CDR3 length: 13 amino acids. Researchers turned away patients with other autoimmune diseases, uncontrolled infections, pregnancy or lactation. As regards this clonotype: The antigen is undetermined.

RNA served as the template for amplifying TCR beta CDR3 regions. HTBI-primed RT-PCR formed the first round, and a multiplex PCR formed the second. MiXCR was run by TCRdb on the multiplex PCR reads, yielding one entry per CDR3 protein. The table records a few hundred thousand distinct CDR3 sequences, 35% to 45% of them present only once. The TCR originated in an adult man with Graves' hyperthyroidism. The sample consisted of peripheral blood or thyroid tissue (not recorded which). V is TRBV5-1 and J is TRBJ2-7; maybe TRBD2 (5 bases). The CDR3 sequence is CASSLASDSEQYF. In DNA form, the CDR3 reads TGCGCCAGCAGCTTGGCGTCGGACTCTGAGCAGTACTTC.